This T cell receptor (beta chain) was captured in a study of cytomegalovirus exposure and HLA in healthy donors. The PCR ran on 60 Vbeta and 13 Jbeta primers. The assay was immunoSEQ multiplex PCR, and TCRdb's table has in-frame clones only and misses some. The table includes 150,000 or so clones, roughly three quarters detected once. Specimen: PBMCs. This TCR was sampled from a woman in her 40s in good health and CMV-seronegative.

This chain's CDR3 is CASSPVPYYEQYF. Here the CDR3 DNA reads TGTGCCAGTAGCCCTGTCCCCTACTACGAGCAGTACTTC. The gene calls are TRBV19 and TRBJ2-7; D remains unclear. CDR1 is LNHDA and CDR2 is SQIVND in the germline V gene (reference sequence). The CDR3 is 13 amino acids. Trimming cost V 6 bases and J 3 bases, with 12 bases left between them.